This entry features one T cell receptor beta chain sequence. The antigen remains undetermined. Other DNA sequences in the same sample also yield this CDR3. V gave up 6 bases and J gave up 0 bases, with 4 bases separating them. The CDR3 has 12 amino acids. In germline, CDR1 is KGHSH, CDR2 LQKENI. These data originate in a study of beta chain features in type 1 diabetes. Study details: Cell yields, gender and age were similar in healthy donors and patients.

Study-level points and caveats: Patients showed naive, central memory and Treg TCRB repertoires that appeared more similar than those of healthy donors. No resolution was reached here on whether HLA type influences TCRB rearrangement. Significant though moderate, a shortening of TCRB CDR3s appeared in all four CD4+ subsets of Type 1 diabetes patients.

Reverse transcription of all isolated RNA meant that expressed TCRB transcripts were sequenced. Produced via immunoSEQ multiplex PCR; TCRdb's table is partial and in-frame only. The table includes about 900,000 clones, 17% detected once. The specimen sequenced was naive CD4+ T cells from blood. This clonotype was sampled from a woman aged 18-29 years in good health. The genes are TRBV18 and TRBJ2-3; no firm D call. This CDR3 reads CASSPSTDTQYF. CDR3 sequence (DNA): TGTGCCAGCTCGCCTAGCACAGATACGCAGTATTTT. Drawing the rest from reference TRBV18 and TRBJ2-3, the complete variable domain is NAGVMQNPRHLVRRRGQEARLRCSPMKGHSHVYWYRQLPEEGLKFMVYLQKENIIDESGMPKERFSAEFPKEGPSILRIQQVVRGDSAAYFCASSPSTDTQYFGPGTRLTVL.